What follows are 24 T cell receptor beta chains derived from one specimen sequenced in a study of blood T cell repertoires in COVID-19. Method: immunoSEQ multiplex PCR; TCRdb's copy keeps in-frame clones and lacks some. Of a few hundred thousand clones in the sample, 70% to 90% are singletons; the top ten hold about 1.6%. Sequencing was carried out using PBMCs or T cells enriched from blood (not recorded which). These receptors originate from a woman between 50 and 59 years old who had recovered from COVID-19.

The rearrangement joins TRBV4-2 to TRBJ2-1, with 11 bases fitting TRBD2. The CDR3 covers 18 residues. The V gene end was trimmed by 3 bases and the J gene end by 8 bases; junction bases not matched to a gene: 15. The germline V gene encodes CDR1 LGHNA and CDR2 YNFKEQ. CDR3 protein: CASSHQNLLAGVFDEQFF. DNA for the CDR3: TGTGCCAGCAGCCACCAAAACCTACTAGCGGGAGTATTCGATGAGCAGTTCTTC.

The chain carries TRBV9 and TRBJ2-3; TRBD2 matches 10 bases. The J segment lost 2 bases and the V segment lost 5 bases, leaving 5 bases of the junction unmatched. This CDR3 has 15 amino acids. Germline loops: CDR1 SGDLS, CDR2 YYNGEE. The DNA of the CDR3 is TGTGCCAGCAGTGGACTAGCGGAACCCACAGATACGCAGTATTTT. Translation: CASSGLAEPTDTQYF. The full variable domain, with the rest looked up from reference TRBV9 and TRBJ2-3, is DSGVTQTPKHLITATGQRVTLRCSPRSGDLSVYWYQQSLDQGLQFLIQYYNGEERAKGNILERFSAQQFPDLHSELNLSSLELGDSALYFCASSGLAEPTDTQYFGPGTRLTVL.

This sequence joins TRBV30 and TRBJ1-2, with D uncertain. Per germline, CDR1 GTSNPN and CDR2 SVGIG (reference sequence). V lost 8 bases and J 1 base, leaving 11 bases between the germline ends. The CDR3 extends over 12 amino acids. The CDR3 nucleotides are TGTGCCGGATCTCGCGGTAACTATGGCTACACCTTC. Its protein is CAGSRGNYGYTF.

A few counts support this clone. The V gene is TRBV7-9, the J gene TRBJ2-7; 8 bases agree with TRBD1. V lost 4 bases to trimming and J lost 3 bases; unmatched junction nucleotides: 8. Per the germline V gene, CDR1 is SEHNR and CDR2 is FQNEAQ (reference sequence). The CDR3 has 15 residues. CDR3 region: CASSSPTGAHYEQYF. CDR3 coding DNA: TGTGCCAGCAGCTCACCGACAGGGGCTCACTACGAGCAGTACTTC.

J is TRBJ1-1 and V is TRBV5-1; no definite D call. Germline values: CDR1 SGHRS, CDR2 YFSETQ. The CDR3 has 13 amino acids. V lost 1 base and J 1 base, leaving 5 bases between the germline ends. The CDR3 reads CASSLMANTEAFF. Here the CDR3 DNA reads TGCGCCAGCAGCTTGATGGCGAACACTGAAGCTTTCTTT.

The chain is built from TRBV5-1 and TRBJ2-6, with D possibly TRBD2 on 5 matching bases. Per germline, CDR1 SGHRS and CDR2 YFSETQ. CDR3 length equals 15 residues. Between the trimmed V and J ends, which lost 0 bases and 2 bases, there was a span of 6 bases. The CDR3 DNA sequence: TGCGCCAGCAGCTTGGGAGGGACTGGGGCCAACGTCCTGACTTTC. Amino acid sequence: CASSLGGTGANVLTF. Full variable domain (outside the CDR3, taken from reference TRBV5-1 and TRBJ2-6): KAGVTQTPRYLIKTRGQQVTLSCSPISGHRSVSWYQQTPGQGLQFLFEYFSETQRNKGNFPGRFSGRQFSNSRSEMNVSTLELGDSALYLCASSLGGTGANVLTFGAGSRLTVL.

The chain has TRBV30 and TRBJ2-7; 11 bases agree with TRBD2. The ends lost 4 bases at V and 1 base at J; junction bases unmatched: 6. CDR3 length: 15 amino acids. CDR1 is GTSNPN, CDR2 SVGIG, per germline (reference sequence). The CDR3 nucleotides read TGTGCCTGGAAAACCGGGACTAGCGGATCCTACGAGCAGTACTTC. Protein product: CAWKTGTSGSYEQYF.

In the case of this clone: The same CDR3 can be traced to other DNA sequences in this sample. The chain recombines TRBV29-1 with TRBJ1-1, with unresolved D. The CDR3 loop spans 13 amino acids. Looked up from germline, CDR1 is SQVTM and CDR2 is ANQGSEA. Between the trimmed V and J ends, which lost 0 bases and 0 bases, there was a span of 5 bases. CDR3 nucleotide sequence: TGCAGCGTTGAAGAGGGCATGAACACTGAAGCTTTCTTT. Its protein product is CSVEEGMNTEAFF.

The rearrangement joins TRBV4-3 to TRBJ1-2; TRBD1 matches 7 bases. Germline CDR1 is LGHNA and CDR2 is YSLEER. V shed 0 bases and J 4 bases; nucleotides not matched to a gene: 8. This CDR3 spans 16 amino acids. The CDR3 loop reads CASSQDRAQGGYGYTF. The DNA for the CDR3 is TGCGCCAGCAGCCAAGATCGGGCGCAGGGGGGCTATGGCTACACCTTC.

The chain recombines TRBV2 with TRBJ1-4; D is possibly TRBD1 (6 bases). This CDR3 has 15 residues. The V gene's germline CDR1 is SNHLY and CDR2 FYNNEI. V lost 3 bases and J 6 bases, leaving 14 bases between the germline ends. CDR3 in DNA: TGTGCCAGCAGTGACCGAGGGGGTCGGCATGAAAAACTGTTTTTT. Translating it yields CASSDRGGRHEKLFF.

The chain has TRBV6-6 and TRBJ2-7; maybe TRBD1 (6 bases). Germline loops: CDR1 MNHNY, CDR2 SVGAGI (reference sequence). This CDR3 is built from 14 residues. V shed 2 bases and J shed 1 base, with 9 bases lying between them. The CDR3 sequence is CASSYGDTSYEQYF. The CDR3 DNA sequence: TGTGCCAGCAGTTACGGGGACACTTCCTACGAGCAGTACTTC.

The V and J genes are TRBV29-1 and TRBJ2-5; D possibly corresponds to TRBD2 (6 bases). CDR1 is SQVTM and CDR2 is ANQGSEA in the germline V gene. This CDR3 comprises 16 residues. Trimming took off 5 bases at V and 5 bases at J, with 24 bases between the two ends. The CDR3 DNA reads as TGCAGCGTTTTAGGCGCGGAGGGCCCTTTGGTGGAGACCCAGTACTTC. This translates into CSVLGAEGPLVETQYF.

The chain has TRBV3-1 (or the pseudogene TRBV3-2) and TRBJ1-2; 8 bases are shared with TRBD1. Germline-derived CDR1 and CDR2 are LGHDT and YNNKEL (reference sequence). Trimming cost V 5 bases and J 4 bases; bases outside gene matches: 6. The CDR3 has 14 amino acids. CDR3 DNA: TGTGCCAGCAGCAAACGGGACAGGTCCTATGGCTACACCTTC. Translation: CASSKRDRSYGYTF.

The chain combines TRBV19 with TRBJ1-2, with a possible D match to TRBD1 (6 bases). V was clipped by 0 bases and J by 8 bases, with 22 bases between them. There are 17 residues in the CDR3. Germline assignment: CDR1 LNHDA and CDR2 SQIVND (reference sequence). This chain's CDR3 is CASSIDRWATGREGYTF. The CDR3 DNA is TGTGCCAGTAGTATAGATCGGTGGGCGACAGGTCGCGAGGGCTACACCTTC.

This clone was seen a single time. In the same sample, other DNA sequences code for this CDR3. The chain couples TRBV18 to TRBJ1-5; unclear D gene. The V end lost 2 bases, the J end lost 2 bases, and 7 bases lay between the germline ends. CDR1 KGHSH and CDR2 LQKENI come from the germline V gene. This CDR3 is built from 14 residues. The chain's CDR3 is CASSPSAGNQPQHF. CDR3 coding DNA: TGTGCCAGCTCACCAAGCGCAGGCAATCAGCCCCAGCATTTT.

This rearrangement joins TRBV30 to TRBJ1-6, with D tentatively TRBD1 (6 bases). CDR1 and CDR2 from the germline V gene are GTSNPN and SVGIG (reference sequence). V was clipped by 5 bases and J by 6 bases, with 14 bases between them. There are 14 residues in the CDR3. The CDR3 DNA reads TGTGCCTGGTCGTCCCAGGGGACTAATTCACCCCTCCACTTT. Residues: CAWSSQGTNSPLHF.

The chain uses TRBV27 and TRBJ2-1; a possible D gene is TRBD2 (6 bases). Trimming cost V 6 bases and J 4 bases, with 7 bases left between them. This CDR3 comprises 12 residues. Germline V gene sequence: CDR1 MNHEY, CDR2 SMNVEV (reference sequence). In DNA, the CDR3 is TGTGCCAGCAGGGGGGGATACAATGAGCAGTTCTTC. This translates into CASRGGYNEQFF.

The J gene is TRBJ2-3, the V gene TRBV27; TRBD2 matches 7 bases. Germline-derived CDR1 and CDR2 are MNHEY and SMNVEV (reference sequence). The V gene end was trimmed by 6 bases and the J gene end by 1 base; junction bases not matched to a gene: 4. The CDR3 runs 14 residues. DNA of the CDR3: TGTGCCAGCAGAACTAGCGCAGGCACAGATACGCAGTATTTT. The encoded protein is CASRTSAGTDTQYF.

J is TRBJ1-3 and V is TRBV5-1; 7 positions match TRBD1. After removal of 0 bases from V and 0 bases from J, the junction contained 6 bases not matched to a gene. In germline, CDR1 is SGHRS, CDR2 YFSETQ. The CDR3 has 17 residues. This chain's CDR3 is CASSLVGQTFSGNTIYF. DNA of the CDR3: TGCGCCAGCAGCTTGGTGGGACAGACCTTCTCTGGAAACACCATATATTTT.

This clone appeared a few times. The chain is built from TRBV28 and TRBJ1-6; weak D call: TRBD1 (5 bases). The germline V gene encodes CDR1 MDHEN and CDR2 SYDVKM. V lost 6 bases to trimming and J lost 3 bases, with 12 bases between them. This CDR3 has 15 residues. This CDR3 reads CASRPNRGYNSPLHF. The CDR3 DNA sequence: TGTGCCAGCAGACCAAATAGGGGCTATAATTCACCCCTCCACTTT.

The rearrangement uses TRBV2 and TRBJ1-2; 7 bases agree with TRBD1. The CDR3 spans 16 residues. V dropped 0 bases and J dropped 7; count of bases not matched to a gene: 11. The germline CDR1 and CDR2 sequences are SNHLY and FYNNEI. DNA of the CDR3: TGTGCCAGCAGTGAAGCAGGGGGCGCAGAATCTGCTGGCTACACCTTC. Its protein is CASSEAGGAESAGYTF.

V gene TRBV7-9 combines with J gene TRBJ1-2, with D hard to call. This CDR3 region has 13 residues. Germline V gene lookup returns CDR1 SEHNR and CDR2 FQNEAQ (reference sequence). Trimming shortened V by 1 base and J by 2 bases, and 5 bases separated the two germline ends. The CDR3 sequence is CASSLGRNYGYTF. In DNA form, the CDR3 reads TGTGCCAGCAGCTTAGGCAGAAACTATGGCTACACCTTC.

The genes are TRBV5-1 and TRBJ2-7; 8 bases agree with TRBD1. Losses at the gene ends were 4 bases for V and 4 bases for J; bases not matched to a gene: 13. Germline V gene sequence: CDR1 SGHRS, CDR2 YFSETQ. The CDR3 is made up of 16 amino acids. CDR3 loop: CASSTARTGGSYEQYF. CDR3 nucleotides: TGCGCCAGCAGCACAGCCCGCACAGGGGGTAGTTACGAGCAGTACTTC.

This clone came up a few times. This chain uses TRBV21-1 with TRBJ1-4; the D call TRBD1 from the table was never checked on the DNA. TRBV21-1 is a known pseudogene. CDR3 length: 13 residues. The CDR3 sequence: CASHGQTNEKLFF. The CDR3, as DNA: TGTGCCAGCCATGGCCAAACTAATGAAAAACTGTTTTTT.